This T cell receptor (beta chain) comes out of a study of patients and donors after allogeneic stem cell transplantation. Germline V gives CDR1 MGHDK, CDR2 SYGVNS. The CDR3 length is 16 residues. Trimming shortened V by 1 base and J by 3 bases, and 15 bases separated the two germline ends. TCRdb re-derived calls from the RT-PCR reads in MiXCR, one entry per CDR3 protein. The table records approximately 170,000 distinct CDR3 sequences, roughly 22% of them present only once. The chain carries TRBV25-1 and TRBJ1-2; TRBD1 is a possible D gene (6 bases). This TCR was sampled from a human donor who was either an allogeneic HSCT recipient or a stem cell or donor lymphocyte infusion donor (not recorded which). It is not recorded whose cells these are; they may come from a transplant donor. The material sequenced was blood, either unsorted or a sorted T cell fraction (not recorded which). CDR3: CASSESLGGSDYGYTF. CDR3 bases: TGTGCCAGCAGTGAATCCTTAGGGGGTTCGGACTATGGCTACACCTTC.